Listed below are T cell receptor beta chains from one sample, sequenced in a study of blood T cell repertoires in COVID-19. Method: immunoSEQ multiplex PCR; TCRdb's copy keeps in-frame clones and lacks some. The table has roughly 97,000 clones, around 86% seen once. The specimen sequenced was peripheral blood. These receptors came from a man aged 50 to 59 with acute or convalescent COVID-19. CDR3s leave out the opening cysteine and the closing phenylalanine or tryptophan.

CDR3: ASRTGVSSDTQY
J: TRBJ2-3
V: TRBV5-1

CDR3: ATSPDITDTQY
J: TRBJ2-3
V: TRBV5-1

CDR3: AVSRGLDEKLF
J: TRBJ1-4
V: TRBV6-6

CDR3: ASSPDTRPYEQY
J: TRBJ2-7
V: TRBV3-1/TRBV3-2

CDR3: ATTGTVTGELF
J: TRBJ2-2
V: TRBV24-1

CDR3: ASNSDRYNEQF
J: TRBJ2-1
V: TRBV10-1

CDR3: ASSPDRWSYNEQF
J: TRBJ2-1
V: TRBV7-6

CDR3: ATSDFLAAQH
J: TRBJ1-5
V: TRBV24-1

CDR3: ASSPEAGELF
J: TRBJ2-2
V: TRBV6-6

CDR3: ASSLVQGVFNSPLH
J: TRBJ1-6
V: TRBV5-4

CDR3: ASSLGDRDTGELF
J: TRBJ2-2
V: TRBV5-1

CDR3: ATSSIWDRGSSNTGELF
J: TRBJ2-2
V: TRBV24-1

CDR3: ASSQQPSSANVAGELF
J: TRBJ2-2
V: TRBV4-1

CDR3: ASSTMGGDTEAF
J: TRBJ1-1
V: TRBV6-5

CDR3: ASSALTSGTDTQY
J: TRBJ2-3
V: TRBV9

CDR3: ASSQRLGTGLYEQY
J: TRBJ2-7
V: TRBV14

CDR3: AWSLQGPGEQY
J: TRBJ2-7
V: TRBV30

CDR3: ASSLDPGSSYNEQF
J: TRBJ2-1
V: TRBV7-9

CDR3: ASSDASGTQY
J: TRBJ2-5
V: TRBV10-2

CDR3: ASSFRGLAGGLNTQY
J: TRBJ2-3
V: TRBV7-9